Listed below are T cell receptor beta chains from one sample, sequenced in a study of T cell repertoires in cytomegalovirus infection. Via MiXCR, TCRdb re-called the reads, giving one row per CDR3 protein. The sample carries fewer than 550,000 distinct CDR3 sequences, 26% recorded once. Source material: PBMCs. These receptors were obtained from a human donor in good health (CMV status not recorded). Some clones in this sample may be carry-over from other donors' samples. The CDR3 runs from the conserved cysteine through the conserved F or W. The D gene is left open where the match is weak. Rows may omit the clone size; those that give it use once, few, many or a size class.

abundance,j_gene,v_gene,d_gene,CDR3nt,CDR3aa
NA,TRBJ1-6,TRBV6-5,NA,TGTGCCAGCAGTTACTCATCAGGCGTGGATTCACCCCTCCACTTT,CASSYSSGVDSPLHF
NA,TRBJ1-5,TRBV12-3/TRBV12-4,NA,TGTGCCAGCAGTTTACCGGGTTGGGATCAGCCCCAGCATTTT,CASSLPGWDQPQHF
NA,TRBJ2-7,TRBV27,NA,TGTGCCAGCAGTTTGGGTCCCCGCATGGGTGAGCAGTACTTC,CASSLGPRMGEQYF
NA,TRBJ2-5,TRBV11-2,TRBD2,TGTGCCAGCAGCTTACAGTCTAGCGGGAGAGGAGAGACCCAGTACTTC,CASSLQSSGRGETQYF
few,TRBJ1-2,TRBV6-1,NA,TGTGCCAGCAGTACTGGGGGGAACTATGGCTACACCTTC,CASSTGGNYGYTF
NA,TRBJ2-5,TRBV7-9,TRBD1,TGTGCCAGCAGCCCCCGGGACAGAGACCAAGAGACCCAGTACTTC,CASSPRDRDQETQYF
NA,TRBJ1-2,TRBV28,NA,TGTGCCAGCTTTAGGGGGATTGGACGCTTGGGCTACACCTTC,CASFRGIGRLGYTF
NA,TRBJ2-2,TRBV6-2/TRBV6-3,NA,TGTGCCAGCACCGGCCCGGACCACACCGGGGAGCTGTTTTTT,CASTGPDHTGELFF
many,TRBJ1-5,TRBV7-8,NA,TGTGCCAGCAGCTTAGAATCGGGCTATCAGCCCCAGCATTTT,CASSLESGYQPQHF
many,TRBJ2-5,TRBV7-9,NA,TGTGCCAGCAGCACGACTATGGGCAGGAGATACCAAGAGACCCAGTACTTC,CASSTTMGRRYQETQYF
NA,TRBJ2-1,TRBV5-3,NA,TGTGCCAGCAGCTTGGCAGGCCGGTCATACAATGAGCAGTTCTTC,CASSLAGRSYNEQFF
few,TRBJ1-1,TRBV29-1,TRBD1,TGCAGCGTTGAGAGACAGGGCCACACTGAAGCTTTCTTT,CSVERQGHTEAFF
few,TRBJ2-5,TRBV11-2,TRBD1,TGTGCCAGCAGCGGACGACAGGGGTTACACCAAGAGACCCAGTACTTC,CASSGRQGLHQETQYF
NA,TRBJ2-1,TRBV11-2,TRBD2,TGTGCCAGCAGCTTAGGTAGCGGGCAGTACAATGAGCAGTTCTTC,CASSLGSGQYNEQFF
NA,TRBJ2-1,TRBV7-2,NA,TGTGCCAGCAGCTTAGTCCCCCTAGCGAGGGAGAATGAGCAGTTCTTC,CASSLVPLARENEQFF
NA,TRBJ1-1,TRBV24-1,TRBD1,TGTGCCACCAGTGATAGACAGGGCACTGAAGCTTTCTTT,CATSDRQGTEAFF
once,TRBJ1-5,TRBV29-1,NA,TGCAGCGTTGAGGGGGACAACAATCAGCCCCAGCATTTT,CSVEGDNNQPQHF